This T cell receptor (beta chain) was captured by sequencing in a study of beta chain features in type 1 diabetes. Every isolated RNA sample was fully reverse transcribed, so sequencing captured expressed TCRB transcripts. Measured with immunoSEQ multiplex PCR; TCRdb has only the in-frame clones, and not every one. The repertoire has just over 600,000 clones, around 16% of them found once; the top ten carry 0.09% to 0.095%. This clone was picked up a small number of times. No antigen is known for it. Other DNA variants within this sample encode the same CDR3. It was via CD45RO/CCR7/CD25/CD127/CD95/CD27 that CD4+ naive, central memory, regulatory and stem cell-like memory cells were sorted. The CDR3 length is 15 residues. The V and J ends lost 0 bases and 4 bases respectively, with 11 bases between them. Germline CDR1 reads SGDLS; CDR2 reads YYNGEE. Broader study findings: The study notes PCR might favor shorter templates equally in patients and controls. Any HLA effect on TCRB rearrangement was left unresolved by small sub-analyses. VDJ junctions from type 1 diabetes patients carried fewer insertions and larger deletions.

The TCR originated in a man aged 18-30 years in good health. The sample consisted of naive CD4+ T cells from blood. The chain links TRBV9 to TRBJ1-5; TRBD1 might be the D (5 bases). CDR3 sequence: CASSVGGLGNQPQHF. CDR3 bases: TGTGCCAGCAGCGTAGGGGGCCTTGGAAATCAGCCCCAGCATTTT. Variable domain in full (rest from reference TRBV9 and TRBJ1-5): DSGVTQTPKHLITATGQRVTLRCSPRSGDLSVYWYQQSLDQGLQFLIQYYNGEERAKGNILERFSAQQFPDLHSELNLSSLELGDSALYFCASSVGGLGNQPQHFGDGTRLSIL.